This T cell receptor (beta chain) was obtained from a study of T cell repertoires in cytomegalovirus infection. Study in general: TCR beta signatures that were public indicated CMV infection and matching HLA type. Study-wide results and caveats: HLA-C-restricted CMV-specific TCR beta clonotypes prevailed in the ex vivo response.

The CDR3 is made up of 14 amino acids. Losses at the gene ends were 6 bases for V and 3 bases for J; bases not matched to a gene: 6. The germline V gene encodes CDR1 MNHEY and CDR2 SMNVEV (reference sequence). TCRdb reprocessed the reads via MiXCR and lists one record per CDR3 protein. The top ten hold roughly 13% of the sample, which has about 490,000 distinct CDR3 sequences, around 27% seen once. This clonotype occurred many times. Its specificity is not known. The sample comprised PBMCs. The clonotype was recovered from a human donor in good health (CMV status not recorded). Some clones in this sample may be carry-over from other donors' samples. The chain links TRBV27 to TRBJ1-1, with TRBD1 matching 8 bases. The CDR3 is CASSMTGADTEAFF. In DNA, the CDR3 is TGTGCCAGCAGCATGACAGGGGCCGACACTGAAGCTTTCTTT.